The 13 T cell receptor beta chains presented below share a single source sample, sequenced in a study of technical replicates of blood from several donors. Profiled with immunoSEQ multiplex PCR; TCRdb holds only in-frame clones, not every one. The table shows more than 65,000 clones, with approximately 95% occurring only once. Material for sequencing was T cells isolated from PBMCs. These receptor sequences come from a human donor in good health.

This clone is a singleton in its sample. The rearrangement links TRBV30 to TRBJ1-4; D perhaps matches TRBD1 (5 bases). CDR1 is GTSNPN, CDR2 SVGIG, per germline (reference sequence). The V and J ends lost 3 bases and 5 bases respectively, with 19 bases between them. The CDR3 has 16 amino acids. Here the CDR3 reads CAWSNLQMGGNEKLFF. The CDR3 DNA reads as TGTGCCTGGAGCAACCTCCAGATGGGGGGAAATGAAAAACTGTTTTTT.

V usage is TRBV10-3 and J usage is TRBJ2-1, with TRBD2 matching 14 bases. V was clipped by 8 bases and J by 6 bases; unmatched bases: 3. The germline gives CDR1 ENHRY, CDR2 SYGVKD. This CDR3 is built from 14 residues. The CDR3 loop reads CAIAGTSGSNEQFF. CDR3 sequence (DNA): TGTGCCATCGCCGGGACTAGCGGGAGCAATGAGCAGTTCTTC.

The J gene is TRBJ2-7, the V gene TRBV6-6; D is perhaps TRBD1 (6 bases). CDR3 length: 14 residues. V lost 4 bases, J lost 0 bases, and 10 bases lay in between. From germline, CDR1 is MNHNY and CDR2 SVGAGI (reference sequence). CDR3 sequence (DNA): TGTGCCAGCAGTTGGGACAAAAGCTCCTACGAGCAGTACTTC. This sequence encodes CASSWDKSSYEQYF.

The J gene is TRBJ1-1, the V gene TRBV11-3; no clear D gene. CDR1 and CDR2 from the germline V gene are SGHNT and YENEEA. Trimming shortened V by 5 bases and J by 1 base, and 14 bases separated the two germline ends. The CDR3 is made up of 15 amino acids. The CDR3 here is CASSLLPPPNTEAFF. The CDR3 DNA is TGTGCCAGCAGCCTTCTCCCTCCCCCGAACACTGAAGCTTTCTTT.

J is TRBJ2-3 and V is TRBV7-9; D not resolved. Germline CDR1 reads SEHNR; CDR2 reads FQNEAQ (reference sequence). Trimming removed 2 bases at V and 1 base at J, with 7 bases between. The CDR3 totals 14 residues. CDR3 amino acids: CASSLSRGTDTQYF. In DNA form, the CDR3 reads TGTGCCAGCAGCTTAAGTCGGGGCACAGATACGCAGTATTTT.

The rearrangement links TRBV9 to TRBJ2-1; a possible D gene is TRBD1 (6 bases). V shed 4 bases and J shed 10 bases, with 9 bases lying between them. Germline CDR1 reads SGDLS; CDR2 reads YYNGEE. The CDR3 consists of 11 residues. The CDR3 region is CASSPGGEQFF. CDR3 nucleotides: TGTGCCAGCAGCCCTGGGGGCGAGCAGTTCTTC. Filled out from reference TRBV9 and TRBJ2-1, the complete variable domain reads DSGVTQTPKHLITATGQRVTLRCSPRSGDLSVYWYQQSLDQGLQFLIQYYNGEERAKGNILERFSAQQFPDLHSELNLSSLELGDSALYFCASSPGGEQFFGPGTRLTVL.

The rearrangement joins TRBV2 to TRBJ2-2; 9 nucleotides agree with TRBD1. This CDR3 has 18 residues. Germline CDR1 is SNHLY and CDR2 is FYNNEI. Trimming at V came to 5 bases and at J to 2 bases, leaving 12 bases not matched to a gene. The CDR3 here is CASSPTTGTGFNTGELFF. As DNA, the CDR3 is TGTGCCAGCAGTCCAACCACCGGGACAGGGTTTAACACCGGGGAGCTGTTTTTT.

The V gene is TRBV19, the J gene TRBJ1-1; 9 nucleotides agree with TRBD1. The CDR3 spans 16 residues. Germline assignment: CDR1 LNHDA and CDR2 SQIVND (reference sequence). V shed 7 bases and J 4 bases; nucleotides not matched to a gene: 13. DNA of the CDR3: TGTGCCAGTACCCTGGGACAGGGAAACTGGGGCACTGAAGCTTTCTTT. Its translation: CASTLGQGNWGTEAFF.

The CDR3 DNA reads TGTGCCAGCAGCGTAGGCGGGAGTCTTGAGCAGTTCTTC. It specifies CASSVGGSLEQFF. The chain uses TRBV9 and TRBJ2-1, with 7 bases lining up with TRBD2. The V and J ends lost 0 bases and 9 bases, in that order; junction bases with no gene match: 3. Germline CDR1 and CDR2: SGDLS and YYNGEE. The CDR3 consists of 13 residues.

The V gene is TRBV4-3, the J gene TRBJ1-5, with D unresolved. This CDR3 is built from 14 residues. Between the trimmed V and J ends, which lost 0 bases and 5 bases, there was a span of 8 bases. From germline, CDR1 is LGHNA and CDR2 YSLEER. CDR3 sequence: CASSQDAAHQPQHF. The CDR3 region has the DNA TGCGCCAGCAGCCAAGATGCGGCCCATCAGCCCCAGCATTTT.

The chain is built from TRBV10-3 and TRBJ2-5, with TRBD1 matching over 12 bases. The CDR3 totals 16 residues. Looked up from germline, CDR1 is ENHRY and CDR2 is SYGVKD. The V segment lost 4 bases and the J segment 0 bases; nucleotides outside the gene matches: 3. The CDR3 reads CAISGGTGGHQETQYF. The CDR3 DNA follows: TGTGCCATCAGTGGGGGGACAGGGGGCCACCAAGAGACCCAGTACTTC.

V is TRBV4-3 and J is TRBJ2-3; D call uncertain. The CDR3 contains 15 residues. Trimming cost V 1 base and J 0 bases, with 8 bases left between them. Germline V CDR1 and CDR2: LGHNA, YSLEER. In nucleotides, the CDR3 is TGCGCCAGCAGCCAAGTTAGGCGGAGCACAGATACGCAGTATTTT. Its protein product is CASSQVRRSTDTQYF.

This clone occurred once. This chain joins TRBV2 and TRBJ1-2; 9 bases match TRBD1. Per the germline V gene, CDR1 is SNHLY and CDR2 is FYNNEI. CDR3 length equals 13 residues. V was pared by 8 bases and J by 2 bases, with 3 bases of the junction left unmatched. This chain's CDR3 is CASRDRGNYGYTF. In DNA, the CDR3 is TGTGCCAGCCGAGACAGGGGGAACTATGGCTACACCTTC.